The rows below give T cell receptor beta chains drawn from one sample of a study of T cell responses to AZD1222 COVID-19 vaccine. Sequencing was performed with immunoSEQ multiplex PCR; in TCRdb, only in-frame clones are kept and a portion is missing. The sample consists of 120,000 or so clones, around 90% of them appearing once. Specimen: peripheral blood, collected on day 0 of MenACWY control vaccination. The receptor set was obtained from an adult in good health. Each CDR3 is given with its conserved first and last residue. Fields, in order: D gene, V gene, J gene, clone size, CDR3 protein, CDR3 DNA. The D gene is left open where the match is weak. Only some rows state a clone size, as once, few, many or a class for expanded clones.

NA,TRBV3-1/TRBV3-2,TRBJ2-1,NA,CASSQLSSAHEQFF,TGTGCCAGCAGCCAACTATCCTCGGCGCATGAGCAGTTCTTC
NA,TRBV27,TRBJ1-1,NA,CASSPVDTATEAFF,TGTGCCAGCAGCCCCGTGGACACCGCCACTGAAGCTTTCTTT
NA,TRBV29-1,TRBJ2-2,NA,CSVTDTGELFF,TGCAGCGTGACCGACACCGGGGAGCTGTTTTTT
NA,TRBV3-1/TRBV3-2,TRBJ1-1,NA,CASSQSSLVVAFF,TGTGCCAGCAGCCAATCAAGTCTCGTTGTGGCTTTCTTT
NA,TRBV25-1,TRBJ2-5,NA,CASRSERTLQETQYF,TGTGCCAGCAGGTCCGAGCGGACCCTCCAAGAGACCCAGTACTTC
TRBD1,TRBV19,TRBJ2-7,NA,CASSGGAGHEQYF,TGTGCCAGCTCAGGGGGCGCTGGGCACGAGCAGTACTTC
NA,TRBV4-1,TRBJ1-1,once,CASSPGTLNTEAFF,TGCGCCAGCAGCCCGGGGACACTGAACACTGAAGCTTTCTTT
TRBD2,TRBV11-2,TRBJ2-1,NA,CASSFTRLAGPYNEQFF,TGTGCCAGCAGCTTTACCCGACTAGCGGGTCCATACAATGAGCAGTTCTTC
NA,TRBV7-2,TRBJ2-7,NA,CASSFNPANYEQYF,TGTGCCAGCAGCTTTAATCCGGCAAACTACGAGCAGTACTTC
NA,TRBV7-9,TRBJ2-3,NA,CASELAYTDTQYF,TGTGCCAGTGAACTAGCCTACACAGATACGCAGTATTTT
TRBD2,TRBV5-1,TRBJ2-3,NA,CASSLAGGSTDTQYF,TGCGCCAGCAGCTTAGCGGGAGGGAGCACAGATACGCAGTATTTT
NA,TRBV27,TRBJ2-1,NA,CASSWGGTYNEQFF,TGTGCCAGCAGTTGGGGCGGGACTTACAATGAGCAGTTCTTC
TRBD2,TRBV2,TRBJ2-1,NA,CASSEFGTSGDYEQFF,TGTGCCAGCAGTGAATTCGGGACTAGCGGGGACTATGAGCAGTTCTTC
TRBD2,TRBV15,TRBJ2-1,NA,CATSREGLAGPYNEQFF,TGTGCCACCAGCAGAGAGGGACTAGCGGGACCCTACAATGAGCAGTTCTTC
NA,TRBV29-1,TRBJ2-1,NA,CSVGQGGAYNEQFF,TGCAGCGTTGGGCAGGGGGGGGCCTACAATGAGCAGTTCTTC
TRBD2,TRBV5-4,TRBJ2-1,NA,CASSLEAGVLDNEQFF,TGTGCCAGCAGCTTGGAGGCGGGAGTCTTAGACAATGAGCAGTTCTTC
TRBD1,TRBV6-1,TRBJ1-4,NA,CASSAPPTGVYATNEKLFF,TGTGCCAGCAGTGCTCCTCCGACAGGGGTGTACGCAACTAATGAAAAACTGTTTTTT
TRBD2,TRBV13,TRBJ2-1,NA,CASSRPGLAGTNEQFF,TGTGCCAGCAGCCGACCGGGACTAGCGGGAACCAATGAGCAGTTCTTC
NA,TRBV19,TRBJ1-5,NA,CASSNIGPPGAFSNQPQHF,TGTGCCAGTAGTAATATAGGACCCCCAGGGGCTTTTAGCAATCAGCCCCAGCATTTT
TRBD2,TRBV4-1,TRBJ2-3,NA,CASSQSGTSGITDTQYF,TGCGCCAGCAGCCAATCCGGGACTAGCGGAATCACAGATACGCAGTATTTT
TRBD1,TRBV30,TRBJ1-5,once,CAWAGGELNQPQHF,TGTGCCTGGGCAGGGGGCGAACTTAATCAGCCCCAGCATTTT
NA,TRBV7-9,TRBJ1-3,once,CAVQASSGNTIYF,TGTGCCGTACAGGCAAGCTCTGGAAACACCATATATTTT
TRBD1,TRBV24-1,TRBJ2-1,NA,CATTGQTYNEQFF,TGTGCCACCACGGGACAGACCTACAATGAGCAGTTCTTC
NA,TRBV27,TRBJ2-1,NA,CASSFYSTTHEQFF,TGTGCCAGCAGTTTTTATAGCACGACCCATGAGCAGTTCTTC
TRBD1,TRBV5-5,TRBJ1-6,NA,CASSLPRTGGTPLHF,TGTGCCAGCAGCTTGCCTAGGACAGGGGGGACACCCCTCCACTTT
TRBD2,TRBV6-4,TRBJ2-3,NA,CASSDSVGTSGGTDTQYF,TGTGCCAGCAGTGACTCAGTCGGGACTAGCGGGGGCACAGATACGCAGTATTTT
NA,TRBV7-9,TRBJ2-7,NA,CASSLWDGYEQYF,TGTGCCAGCAGCTTATGGGACGGCTACGAGCAGTACTTC
TRBD1,TRBV24-1,TRBJ2-1,NA,CATSEPDRDYNEQFF,TGTGCCACCAGTGAGCCCGACAGGGACTACAATGAGCAGTTCTTC
NA,TRBV19,TRBJ1-1,NA,CASSTAGYTEAFF,TGTGCCAGTAGTACGGCAGGGTACACTGAAGCTTTCTTT
NA,TRBV5-1,TRBJ1-1,NA,CASSLGPSRNTEAFF,TGCGCCAGCAGCTTGGGGCCTTCTCGGAACACTGAAGCTTTCTTT
NA,TRBV15,TRBJ1-5,few,CATSRDDQPQHF,TGTGCCACCAGCAGAGATGATCAGCCCCAGCATTTT
NA,TRBV12-3/TRBV12-4,TRBJ1-1,few,CASSLQVFAEAFF,TGTGCCAGCAGTTTACAGGTTTTCGCTGAAGCTTTCTTT